The present T cell receptor (beta chain) was sequenced within a study of blood T cell repertoires in COVID-19. Data came from immunoSEQ multiplex PCR; TCRdb stores just in-frame clones and leaves some out. The sample comprises around 230,000 clones, 70% to 90% of which are singletons, and 2% to 3% rests with the top ten. This clone appeared a few times. The CDR3 is 17 residues long. CDR1 is LGHNA and CDR2 is YNFKEQ in the germline V gene. V lost 0 bases and J 0 bases, leaving 9 bases between the germline ends. Sample: peripheral blood. This clonotype was sampled from a woman in her seventies with active or convalescent COVID-19. The gene calls are TRBV4-2 and TRBJ2-6; D may be TRBD2 (7 bases). CDR3 in amino acids: CASSQEGGLSGANVLTF. The CDR3, as DNA: TGTGCCAGCAGCCAAGAGGGGGGGCTCTCTGGGGCCAACGTCCTGACTTTC.